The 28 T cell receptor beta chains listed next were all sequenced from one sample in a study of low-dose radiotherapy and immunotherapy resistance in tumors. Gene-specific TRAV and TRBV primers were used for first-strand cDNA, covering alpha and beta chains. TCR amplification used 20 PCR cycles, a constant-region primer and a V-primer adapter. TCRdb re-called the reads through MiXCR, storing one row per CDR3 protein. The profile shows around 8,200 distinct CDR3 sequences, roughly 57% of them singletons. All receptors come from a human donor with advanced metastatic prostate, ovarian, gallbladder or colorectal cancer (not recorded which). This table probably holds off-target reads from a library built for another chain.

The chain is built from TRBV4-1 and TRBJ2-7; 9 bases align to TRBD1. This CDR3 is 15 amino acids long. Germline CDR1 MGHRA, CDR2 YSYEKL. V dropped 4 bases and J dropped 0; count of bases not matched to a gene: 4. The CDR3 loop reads CASSLSGQGSYEQYF. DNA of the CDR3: TGCGCCAGCAGCCTCTCGGGACAGGGCTCCTACGAGCAGTACTTC.

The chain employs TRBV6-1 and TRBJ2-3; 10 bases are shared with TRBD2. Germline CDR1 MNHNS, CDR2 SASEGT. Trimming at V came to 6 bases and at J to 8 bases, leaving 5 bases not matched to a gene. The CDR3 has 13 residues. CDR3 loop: CASSSGTSATQYF. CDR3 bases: TGTGCCAGCAGCTCCGGGACTAGCGCTACGCAGTATTTT.

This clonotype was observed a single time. CDR3 DNA: TGTGCCAGCAGTTACGAAGGACGCTCGAACACCGGGGAGCTGTTTTTT. This codes for CASSYEGRSNTGELFF. The chain carries TRBV6-2 or TRBV6-3 and TRBJ2-2; no clear D gene. V shed 2 bases and J shed 0 bases, with 10 bases lying between them. Germline V gene lookup returns CDR1 MNHEY and CDR2 SVGEGT. This CDR3 is built from 16 residues.

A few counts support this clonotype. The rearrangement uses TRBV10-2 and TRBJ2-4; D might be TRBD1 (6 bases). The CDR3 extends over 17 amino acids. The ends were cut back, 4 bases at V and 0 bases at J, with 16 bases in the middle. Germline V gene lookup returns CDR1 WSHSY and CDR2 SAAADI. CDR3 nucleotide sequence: TGCGCCAGCAGTGTGACAGGAGGTCGGTTAGCCAAAAACATTCAGTACTTC. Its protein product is CASSVTGGRLAKNIQYF.

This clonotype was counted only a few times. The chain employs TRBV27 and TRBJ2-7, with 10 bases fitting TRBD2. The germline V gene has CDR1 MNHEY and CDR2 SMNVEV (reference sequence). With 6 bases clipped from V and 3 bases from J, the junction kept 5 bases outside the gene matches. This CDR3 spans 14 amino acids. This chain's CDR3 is CASRSSGSVYEQYF. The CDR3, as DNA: TGTGCCAGCAGGTCTAGCGGGAGCGTCTACGAGCAGTACTTC.

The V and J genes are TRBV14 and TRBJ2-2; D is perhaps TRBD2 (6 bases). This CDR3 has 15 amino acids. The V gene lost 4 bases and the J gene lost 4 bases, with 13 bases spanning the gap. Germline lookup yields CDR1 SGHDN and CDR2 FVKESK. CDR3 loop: CASSRTLASTGELFF. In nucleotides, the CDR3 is TGTGCCAGCAGCCGAACTCTAGCGAGCACCGGGGAGCTGTTTTTT.

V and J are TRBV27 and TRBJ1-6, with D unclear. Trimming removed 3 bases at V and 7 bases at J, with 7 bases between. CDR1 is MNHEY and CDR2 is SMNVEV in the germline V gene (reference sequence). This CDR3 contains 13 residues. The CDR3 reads CASSFTGNSPLHF. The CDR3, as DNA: TGTGCCAGCAGTTTCACGGGGAATTCACCCCTCCACTTT.

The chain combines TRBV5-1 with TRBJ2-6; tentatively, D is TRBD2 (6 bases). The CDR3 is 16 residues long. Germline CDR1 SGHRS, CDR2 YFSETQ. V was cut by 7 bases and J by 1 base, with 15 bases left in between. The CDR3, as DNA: TGCGCCAGCGGGACTGCCAGGATGTCTGGGGCCAACGTCCTGACTTTC. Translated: CASGTARMSGANVLTF.

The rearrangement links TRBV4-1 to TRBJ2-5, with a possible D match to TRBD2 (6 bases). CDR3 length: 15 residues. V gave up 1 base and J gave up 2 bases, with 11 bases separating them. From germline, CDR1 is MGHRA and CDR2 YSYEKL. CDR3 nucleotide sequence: TGCGCCAGCAGCCAAGGACTAGTTTCACAAGAGACCCAGTACTTC. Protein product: CASSQGLVSQETQYF.

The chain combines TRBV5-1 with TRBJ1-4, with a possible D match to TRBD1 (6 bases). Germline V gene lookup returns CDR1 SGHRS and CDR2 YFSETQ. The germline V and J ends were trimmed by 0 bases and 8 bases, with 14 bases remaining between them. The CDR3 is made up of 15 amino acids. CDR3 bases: TGCGCCAGCAGCTTGGTGGAACAGGGTGGGGAAAAACTGTTTTTT. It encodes CASSLVEQGGEKLFF.

CDR3 DNA: TGTGCCAGCAGCCGGGCAGGGGCGGGAAACACTGAAGCTTTCTTT. Amino acid sequence: CASSRAGAGNTEAFF. V usage is TRBV5-6 and J usage is TRBJ1-1, with D perhaps TRBD1 (6 bases). This CDR3 contains 15 residues. Germline lookup yields CDR1 SGHDT and CDR2 YYEEEE. Trimming took 4 bases from V and 2 from J, leaving 15 bases between them.

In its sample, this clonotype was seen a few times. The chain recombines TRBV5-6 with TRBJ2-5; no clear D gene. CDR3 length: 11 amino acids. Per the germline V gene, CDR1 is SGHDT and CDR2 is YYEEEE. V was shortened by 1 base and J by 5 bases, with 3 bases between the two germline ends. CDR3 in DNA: TGTGCCAGCAGCTTGTCCGAGACCCAGTACTTC. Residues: CASSLSETQYF. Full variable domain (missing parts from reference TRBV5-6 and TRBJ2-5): DAGVTQSPTHLIKTRGQQVTLRCSPKSGHDTVSWYQQALGQGPQFIFQYYEEEERQRGNFPDRFSGHQFPNYSSELNVNALLLGDSALYLCASSLSETQYFGPGTRLLVL.

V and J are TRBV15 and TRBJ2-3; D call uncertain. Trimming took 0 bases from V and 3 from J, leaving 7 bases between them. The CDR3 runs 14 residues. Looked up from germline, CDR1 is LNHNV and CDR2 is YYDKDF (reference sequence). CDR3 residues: CATSRDVVTDTQYF. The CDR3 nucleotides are TGTGCCACCAGCAGAGATGTCGTTACAGATACGCAGTATTTT. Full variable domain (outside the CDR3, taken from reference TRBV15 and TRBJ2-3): DAMVIQNPRYQVTQFGKPVTLSCSQTLNHNVMYWYQQKSSQAPKLLFHYYDKDFNNEADTPDNFQSRRPNTSFCFLDIRSPGLGDTAMYLCATSRDVVTDTQYFGPGTRLTVL.

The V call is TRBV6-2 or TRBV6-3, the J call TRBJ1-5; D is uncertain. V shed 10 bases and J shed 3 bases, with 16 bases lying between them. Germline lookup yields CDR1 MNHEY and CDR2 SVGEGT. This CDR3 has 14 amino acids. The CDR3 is CATWTARYNQPQHF. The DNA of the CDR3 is TGTGCCACCTGGACCGCGCGATACAATCAGCCCCAGCATTTT.

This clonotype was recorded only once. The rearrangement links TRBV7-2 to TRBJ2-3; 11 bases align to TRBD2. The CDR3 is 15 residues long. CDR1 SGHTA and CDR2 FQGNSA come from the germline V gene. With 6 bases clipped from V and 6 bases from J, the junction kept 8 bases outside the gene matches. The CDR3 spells CASRLTSGGFDTQYF. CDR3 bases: TGTGCCAGCAGGTTAACTAGCGGGGGATTCGATACGCAGTATTTT.

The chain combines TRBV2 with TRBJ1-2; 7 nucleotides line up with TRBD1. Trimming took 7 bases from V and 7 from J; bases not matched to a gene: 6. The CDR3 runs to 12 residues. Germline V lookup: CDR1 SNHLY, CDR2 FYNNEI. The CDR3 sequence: CASTQGQFGYTF. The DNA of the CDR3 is TGTGCCAGCACCCAGGGACAGTTTGGCTACACCTTC.

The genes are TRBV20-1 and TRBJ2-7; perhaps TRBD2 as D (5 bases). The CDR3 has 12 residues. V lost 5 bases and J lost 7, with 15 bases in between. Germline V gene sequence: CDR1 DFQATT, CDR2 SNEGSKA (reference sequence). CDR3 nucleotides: TGCAGTGCTTCGCCAAGTGGCGGGGAGCAGTACTTC. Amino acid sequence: CSASPSGGEQYF.

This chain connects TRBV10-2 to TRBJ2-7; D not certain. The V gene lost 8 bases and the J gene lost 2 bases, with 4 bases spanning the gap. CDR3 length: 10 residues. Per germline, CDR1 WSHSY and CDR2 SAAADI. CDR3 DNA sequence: TGCGCCAGCGGGACCTACGAGCAGTACTTC. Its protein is CASGTYEQYF.

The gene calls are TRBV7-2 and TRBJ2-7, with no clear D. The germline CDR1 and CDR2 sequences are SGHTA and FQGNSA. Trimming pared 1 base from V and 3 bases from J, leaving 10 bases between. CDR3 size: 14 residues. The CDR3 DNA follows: TGTGCCAGCAGCTTAGTCGGGCTAGGCTACGAGCAGTACTTC. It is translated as CASSLVGLGYEQYF.

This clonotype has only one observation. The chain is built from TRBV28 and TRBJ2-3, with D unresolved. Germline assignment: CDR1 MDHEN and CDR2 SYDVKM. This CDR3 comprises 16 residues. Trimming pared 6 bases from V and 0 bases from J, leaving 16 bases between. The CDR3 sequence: CASSTSRFSSTDTQYF. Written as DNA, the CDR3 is TGTGCCAGCAGCACCTCTAGGTTTTCTAGCACAGATACGCAGTATTTT.

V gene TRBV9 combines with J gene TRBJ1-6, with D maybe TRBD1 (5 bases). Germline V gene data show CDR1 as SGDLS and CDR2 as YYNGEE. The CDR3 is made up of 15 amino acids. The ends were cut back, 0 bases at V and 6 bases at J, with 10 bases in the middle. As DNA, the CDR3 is TGTGCCAGCAGCGTAGAGCAGGGTAGTAATTCACCCCTCCACTTT. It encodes CASSVEQGSNSPLHF.

The CDR3 protein is CSARDPRGSSYEQYF. The CDR3 DNA follows: TGCAGTGCTAGAGATCCAAGGGGGAGCTCCTACGAGCAGTACTTC. The chain combines TRBV20-1 with TRBJ2-7, with D possibly matching TRBD1 (6 bases). Germline V gene sequence: CDR1 DFQATT, CDR2 SNEGSKA (reference sequence). This CDR3 contains 15 residues. Trimming stripped 0 bases from V and 0 bases from J, with 12 bases between.

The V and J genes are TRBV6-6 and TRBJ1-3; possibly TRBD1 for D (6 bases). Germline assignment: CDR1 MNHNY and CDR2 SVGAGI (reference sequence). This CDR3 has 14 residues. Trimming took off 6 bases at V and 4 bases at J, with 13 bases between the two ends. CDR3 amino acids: CASSKLQGGNTIYF. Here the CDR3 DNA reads TGTGCCAGCAGCAAATTACAGGGAGGAAACACCATATATTTT.

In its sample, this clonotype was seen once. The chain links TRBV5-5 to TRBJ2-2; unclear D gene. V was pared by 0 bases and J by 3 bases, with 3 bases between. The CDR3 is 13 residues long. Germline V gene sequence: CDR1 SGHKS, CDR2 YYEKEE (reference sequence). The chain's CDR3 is CASSLADTGELFF. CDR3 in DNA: TGTGCCAGCAGCTTGGCCGACACCGGGGAGCTGTTTTTT.

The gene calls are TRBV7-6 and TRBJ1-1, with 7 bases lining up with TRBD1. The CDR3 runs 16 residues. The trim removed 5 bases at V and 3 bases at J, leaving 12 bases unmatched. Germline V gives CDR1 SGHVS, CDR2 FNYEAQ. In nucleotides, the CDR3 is TGTGCCAGCAGCCCCCCCGGGACAGAGACCTACACTGAAGCTTTCTTT. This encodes CASSPPGTETYTEAFF.

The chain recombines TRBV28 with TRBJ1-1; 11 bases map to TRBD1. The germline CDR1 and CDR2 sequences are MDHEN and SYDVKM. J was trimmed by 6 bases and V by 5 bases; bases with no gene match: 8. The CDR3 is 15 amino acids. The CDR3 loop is CASSPRTGGYAEAFF. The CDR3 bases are TGTGCCAGCAGTCCACGGACAGGGGGCTACGCTGAAGCTTTCTTT.

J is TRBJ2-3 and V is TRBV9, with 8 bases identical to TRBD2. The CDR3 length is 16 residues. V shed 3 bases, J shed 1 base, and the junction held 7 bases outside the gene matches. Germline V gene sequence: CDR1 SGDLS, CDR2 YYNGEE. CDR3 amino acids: CASSARSGSGTDTQYF. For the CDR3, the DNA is TGTGCCAGCAGCGCCCGAAGCGGGAGTGGCACAGATACGCAGTATTTT. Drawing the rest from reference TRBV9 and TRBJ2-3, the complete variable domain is DSGVTQTPKHLITATGQRVTLRCSPRSGDLSVYWYQQSLDQGLQFLIQYYNGEERAKGNILERFSAQQFPDLHSELNLSSLELGDSALYFCASSARSGSGTDTQYFGPGTRLTVL.

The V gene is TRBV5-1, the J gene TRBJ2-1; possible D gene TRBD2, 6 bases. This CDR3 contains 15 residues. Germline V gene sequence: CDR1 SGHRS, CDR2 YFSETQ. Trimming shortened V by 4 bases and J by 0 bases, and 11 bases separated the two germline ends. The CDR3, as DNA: TGCGCCAGCAGCGGGACTTTTAGCTCCTACAATGAGCAGTTCTTC. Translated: CASSGTFSSYNEQFF. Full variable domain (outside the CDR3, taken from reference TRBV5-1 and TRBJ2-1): KAGVTQTPRYLIKTRGQQVTLSCSPISGHRSVSWYQQTPGQGLQFLFEYFSETQRNKGNFPGRFSGRQFSNSRSEMNVSTLELGDSALYLCASSGTFSSYNEQFFGPGTRLTVL.